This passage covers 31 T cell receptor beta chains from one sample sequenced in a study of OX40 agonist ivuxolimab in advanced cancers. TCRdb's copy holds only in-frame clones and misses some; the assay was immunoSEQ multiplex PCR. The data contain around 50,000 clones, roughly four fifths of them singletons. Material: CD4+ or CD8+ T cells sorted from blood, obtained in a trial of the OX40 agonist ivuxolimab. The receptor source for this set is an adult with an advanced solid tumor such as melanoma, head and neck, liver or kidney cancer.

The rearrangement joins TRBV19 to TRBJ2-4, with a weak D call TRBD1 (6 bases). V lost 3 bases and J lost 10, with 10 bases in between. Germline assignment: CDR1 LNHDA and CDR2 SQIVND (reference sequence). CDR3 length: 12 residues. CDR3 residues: CASSIKGGIQYF. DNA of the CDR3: TGTGCCAGTAGTATCAAAGGGGGAATTCAGTACTTC. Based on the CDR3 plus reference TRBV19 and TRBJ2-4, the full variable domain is DGGITQSPKYLFRKEGQNVTLSCEQNLNHDAMYWYRQDPGQGLRLIYYSQIVNDFQKGDIAEGYSVSREKKESFPLTVTSAQKNPTAFYLCASSIKGGIQYFGAGTRLSVL.

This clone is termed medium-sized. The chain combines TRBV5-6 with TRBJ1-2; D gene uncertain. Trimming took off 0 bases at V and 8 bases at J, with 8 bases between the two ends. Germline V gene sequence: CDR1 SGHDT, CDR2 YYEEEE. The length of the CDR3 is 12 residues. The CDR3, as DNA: TGTGCCAGCAGCTTGGCCGTGGGCGGCTACACCTTC. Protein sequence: CASSLAVGGYTF.

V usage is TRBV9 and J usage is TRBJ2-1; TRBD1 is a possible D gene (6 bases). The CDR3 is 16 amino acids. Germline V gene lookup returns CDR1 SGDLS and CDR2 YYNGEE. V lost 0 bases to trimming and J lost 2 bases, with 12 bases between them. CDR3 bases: TGTGCCAGCAGCGTAGAACAGGGCCGCCCCTACAATGAGCAGTTCTTC. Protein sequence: CASSVEQGRPYNEQFF.

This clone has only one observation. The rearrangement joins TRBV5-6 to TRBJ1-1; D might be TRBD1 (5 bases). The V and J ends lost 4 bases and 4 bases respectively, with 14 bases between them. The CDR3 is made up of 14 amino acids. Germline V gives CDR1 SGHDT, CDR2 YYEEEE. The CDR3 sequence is CASSPRRGSTEAFF. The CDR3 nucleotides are TGTGCCAGCAGCCCCAGACGGGGGTCCACTGAAGCTTTCTTT. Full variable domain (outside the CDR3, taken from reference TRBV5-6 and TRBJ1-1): DAGVTQSPTHLIKTRGQQVTLRCSPKSGHDTVSWYQQALGQGPQFIFQYYEEEERQRGNFPDRFSGHQFPNYSSELNVNALLLGDSALYLCASSPRRGSTEAFFGQGTRLTVV.

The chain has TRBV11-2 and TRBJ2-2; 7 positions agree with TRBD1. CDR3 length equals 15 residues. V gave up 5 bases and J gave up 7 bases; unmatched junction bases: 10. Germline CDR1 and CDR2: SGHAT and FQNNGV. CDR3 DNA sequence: TGTGCCAGCAGCCCAGTAAGGGGGCTAGGCGGGGAGCTGTTTTTT. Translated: CASSPVRGLGGELFF. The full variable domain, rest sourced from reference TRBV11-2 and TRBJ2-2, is EAGVAQSPRYKIIEKRQSVAFWCNPISGHATLYWYQQILGQGPKLLIQFQNNGVVDDSQLPKDRFSAERLKGVDSTLKIQPAKLEDSAVYLCASSPVRGLGGELFFGEGSRLTVL.

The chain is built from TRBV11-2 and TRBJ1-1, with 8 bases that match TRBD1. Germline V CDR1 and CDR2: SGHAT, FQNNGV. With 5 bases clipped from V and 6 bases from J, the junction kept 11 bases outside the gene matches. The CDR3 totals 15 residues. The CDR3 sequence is CASSATTGGGAEAFF. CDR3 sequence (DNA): TGTGCCAGCAGCGCCACAACAGGGGGAGGGGCTGAAGCTTTCTTT. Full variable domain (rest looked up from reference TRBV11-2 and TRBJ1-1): EAGVAQSPRYKIIEKRQSVAFWCNPISGHATLYWYQQILGQGPKLLIQFQNNGVVDDSQLPKDRFSAERLKGVDSTLKIQPAKLEDSAVYLCASSATTGGGAEAFFGQGTRLTVV.

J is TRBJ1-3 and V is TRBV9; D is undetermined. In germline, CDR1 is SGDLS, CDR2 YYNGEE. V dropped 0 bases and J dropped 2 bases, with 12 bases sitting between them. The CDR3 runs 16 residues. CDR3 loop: CASSVGPANAGNTIYF. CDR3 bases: TGTGCCAGCAGCGTAGGTCCGGCAAATGCTGGAAACACCATATATTTT.

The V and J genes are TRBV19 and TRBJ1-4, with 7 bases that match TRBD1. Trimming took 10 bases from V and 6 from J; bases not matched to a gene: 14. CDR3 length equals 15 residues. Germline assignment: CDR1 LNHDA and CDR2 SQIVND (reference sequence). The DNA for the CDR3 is TGTGCCACCCAGGGACAGTCGACTGGGTATGAAAAACTGTTTTTT. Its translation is CATQGQSTGYEKLFF.

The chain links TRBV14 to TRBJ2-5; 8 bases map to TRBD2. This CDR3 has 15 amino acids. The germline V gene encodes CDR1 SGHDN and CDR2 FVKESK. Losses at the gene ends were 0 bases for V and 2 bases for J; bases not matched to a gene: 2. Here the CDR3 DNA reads TGTGCCAGCAGCCAAGACGGGGGGGTACAAGAGACCCAGTACTTC. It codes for CASSQDGGVQETQYF. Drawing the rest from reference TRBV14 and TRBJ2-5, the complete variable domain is EAGVTQFPSHSVIEKGQTVTLRCDPISGHDNLYWYRRVMGKEIKFLLHFVKESKQDESGMPNNRFLAERTGGTYSTLKVQPAELEDSGVYFCASSQDGGVQETQYFGPGTRLLVL.

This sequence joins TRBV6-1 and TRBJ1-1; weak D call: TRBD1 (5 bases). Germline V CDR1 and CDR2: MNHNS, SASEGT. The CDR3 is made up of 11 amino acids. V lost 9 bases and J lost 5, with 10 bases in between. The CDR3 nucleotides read TGTGCCAGTTCAGGGATGACTGAAGCTTTCTTT. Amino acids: CASSGMTEAFF.

In nucleotides, the CDR3 is TGTGCCAGCAGTCCAAGCGGGGGAACCTACAATGAGCAGTTCTTC. It translates to CASSPSGGTYNEQFF. This chain joins TRBV6-6 and TRBJ2-1; 8 nucleotides line up with TRBD2. V dropped 5 bases and J dropped 2; count of bases not matched to a gene: 5. The germline V gene has CDR1 MNHNY and CDR2 SVGAGI (reference sequence). The CDR3 has 15 amino acids.

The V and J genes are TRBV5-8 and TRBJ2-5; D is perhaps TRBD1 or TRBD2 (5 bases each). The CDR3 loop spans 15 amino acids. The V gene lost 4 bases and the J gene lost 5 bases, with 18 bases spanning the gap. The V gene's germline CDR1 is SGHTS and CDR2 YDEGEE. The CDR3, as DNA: TGTGCCAGCAGCCTTCTAGGGCCCGAGGGGGAGACCCAGTACTTC. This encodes CASSLLGPEGETQYF.

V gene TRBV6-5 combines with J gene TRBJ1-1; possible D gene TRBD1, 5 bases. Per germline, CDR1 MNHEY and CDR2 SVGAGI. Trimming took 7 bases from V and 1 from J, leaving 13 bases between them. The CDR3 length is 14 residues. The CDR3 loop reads CASKGRTANTEAFF. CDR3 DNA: TGTGCCAGCAAGGGACGGACGGCGAACACTGAAGCTTTCTTT.

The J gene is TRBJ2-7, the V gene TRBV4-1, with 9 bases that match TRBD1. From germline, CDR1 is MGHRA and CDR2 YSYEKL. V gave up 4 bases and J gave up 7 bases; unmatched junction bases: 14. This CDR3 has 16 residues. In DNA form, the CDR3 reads TGCGCCAGCAGCCGAGTATTAAACAGGGGGCAGCGGGAGCAGTACTTC. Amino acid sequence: CASSRVLNRGQREQYF.

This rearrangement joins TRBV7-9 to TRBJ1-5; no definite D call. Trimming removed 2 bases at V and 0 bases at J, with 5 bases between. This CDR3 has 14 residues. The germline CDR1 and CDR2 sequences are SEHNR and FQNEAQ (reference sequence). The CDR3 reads CASSLSDSNQPQHF. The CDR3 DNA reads TGTGCCAGCAGCTTAAGTGATAGCAATCAGCCCCAGCATTTT.

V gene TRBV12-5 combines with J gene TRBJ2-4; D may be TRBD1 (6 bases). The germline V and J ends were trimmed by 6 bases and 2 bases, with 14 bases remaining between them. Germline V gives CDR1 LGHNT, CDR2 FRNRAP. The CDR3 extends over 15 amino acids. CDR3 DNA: TGTGCTAGTGGCAATCCCACAGGGTCCAAAAACATTCAGTACTTC. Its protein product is CASGNPTGSKNIQYF. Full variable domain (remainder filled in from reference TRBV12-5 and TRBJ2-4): DARVTQTPRHKVTEMGQEVTMRCQPILGHNTVFWYRQTMMQGLELLAYFRNRAPLDDSGMPKDRFSAEMPDATLATLKIQPSEPRDSAVYFCASGNPTGSKNIQYFGAGTRLSVL.

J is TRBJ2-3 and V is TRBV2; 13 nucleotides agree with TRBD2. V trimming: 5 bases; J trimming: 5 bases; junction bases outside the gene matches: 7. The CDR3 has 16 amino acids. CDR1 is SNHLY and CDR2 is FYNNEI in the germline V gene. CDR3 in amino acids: CASSRTSGGAVDTQYF. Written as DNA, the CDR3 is TGTGCCAGCAGTCGTACTAGCGGGGGGGCCGTAGATACGCAGTATTTT. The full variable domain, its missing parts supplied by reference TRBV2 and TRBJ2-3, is EPEVTQTPSHQVTQMGQEVILRCVPISNHLYFYWYRQILGQKVEFLVSFYNNEISEKSEIFDDQFSVERPDGSNFTLKIRSTKLEDSAMYFCASSRTSGGAVDTQYFGPGTRLTVL.

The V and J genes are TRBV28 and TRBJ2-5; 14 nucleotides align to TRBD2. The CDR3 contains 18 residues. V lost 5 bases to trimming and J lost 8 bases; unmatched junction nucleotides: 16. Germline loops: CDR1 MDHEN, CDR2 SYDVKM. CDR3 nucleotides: TGTGCCAGCAGTCCGTGGACTAGCGGGGGGCTACTTTTAGTTACCCAGTACTTC. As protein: CASSPWTSGGLLLVTQYF. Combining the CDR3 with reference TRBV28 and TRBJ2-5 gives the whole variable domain DVKVTQSSRYLVKRTGEKVFLECVQDMDHENMFWYRQDPGLGLRLIYFSYDVKMKEKGDIPEGYSVSREKKERFSLILESASTNQTSMYLCASSPWTSGGLLLVTQYFGPGTRLLVL.

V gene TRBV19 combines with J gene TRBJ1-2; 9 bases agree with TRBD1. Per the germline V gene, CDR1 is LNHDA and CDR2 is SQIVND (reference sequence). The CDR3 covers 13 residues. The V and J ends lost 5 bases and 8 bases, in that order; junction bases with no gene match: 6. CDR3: CASSAGQGLGYTF. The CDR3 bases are TGTGCCAGTAGTGCGGGACAGGGTTTGGGCTACACCTTC. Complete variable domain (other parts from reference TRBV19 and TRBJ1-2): DGGITQSPKYLFRKEGQNVTLSCEQNLNHDAMYWYRQDPGQGLRLIYYSQIVNDFQKGDIAEGYSVSREKKESFPLTVTSAQKNPTAFYLCASSAGQGLGYTFGSGTRLTVV.

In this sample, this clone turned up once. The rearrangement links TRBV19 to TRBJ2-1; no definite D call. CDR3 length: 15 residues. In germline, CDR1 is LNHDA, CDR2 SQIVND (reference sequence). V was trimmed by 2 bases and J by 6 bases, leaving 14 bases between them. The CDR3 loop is CASSIRGNPGNEQFF. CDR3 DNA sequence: TGTGCCAGTAGTATACGCGGAAATCCCGGCAATGAGCAGTTCTTC. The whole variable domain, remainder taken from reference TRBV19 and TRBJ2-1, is DGGITQSPKYLFRKEGQNVTLSCEQNLNHDAMYWYRQDPGQGLRLIYYSQIVNDFQKGDIAEGYSVSREKKESFPLTVTSAQKNPTAFYLCASSIRGNPGNEQFFGPGTRLTVL.

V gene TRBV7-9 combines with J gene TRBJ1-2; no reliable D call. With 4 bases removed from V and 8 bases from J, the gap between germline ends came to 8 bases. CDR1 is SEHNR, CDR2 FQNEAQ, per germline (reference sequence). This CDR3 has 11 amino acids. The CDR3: CASSSGGGYTF. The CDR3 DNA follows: TGTGCCAGCAGCTCGGGAGGAGGCTACACCTTC.

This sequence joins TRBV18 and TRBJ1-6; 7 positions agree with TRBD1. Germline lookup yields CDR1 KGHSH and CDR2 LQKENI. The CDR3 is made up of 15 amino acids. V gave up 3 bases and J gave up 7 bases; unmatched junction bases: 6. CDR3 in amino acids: CASSPYRGSNSPLHF. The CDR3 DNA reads TGTGCCAGCTCACCGTACAGGGGTTCAAATTCACCCCTCCACTTT.

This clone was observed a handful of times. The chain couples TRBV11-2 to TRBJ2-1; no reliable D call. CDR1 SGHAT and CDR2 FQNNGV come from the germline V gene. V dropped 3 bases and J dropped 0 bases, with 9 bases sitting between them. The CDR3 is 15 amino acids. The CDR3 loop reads CASSFQDSSYNEQFF. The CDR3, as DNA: TGTGCCAGCAGCTTTCAGGATAGCTCCTACAATGAGCAGTTCTTC.

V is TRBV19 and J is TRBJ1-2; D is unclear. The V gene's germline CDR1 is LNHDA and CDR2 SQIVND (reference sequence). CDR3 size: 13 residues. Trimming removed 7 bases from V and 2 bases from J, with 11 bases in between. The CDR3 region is CASNIAQNYGYTF. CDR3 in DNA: TGTGCCAGTAACATAGCACAGAACTATGGCTACACCTTC.

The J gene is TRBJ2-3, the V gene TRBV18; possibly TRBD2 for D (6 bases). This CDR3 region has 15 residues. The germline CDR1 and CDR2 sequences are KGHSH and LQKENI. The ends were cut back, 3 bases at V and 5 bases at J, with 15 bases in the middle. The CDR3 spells CASSPASAGRDTQYF. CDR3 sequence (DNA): TGTGCCAGCTCACCCGCCTCCGCGGGGAGAGATACGCAGTATTTT.

CDR3 nucleotides: TGTGCCAGCAGACCCCCCACTAGCGGGGTTTACAATGAGCAGTTCTTC. Translation: CASRPPTSGVYNEQFF. V and J are TRBV6-6 and TRBJ2-1; 10 bases match TRBD2. Germline V gene sequence: CDR1 MNHNY, CDR2 SVGAGI (reference sequence). The CDR3 consists of 16 residues. J was trimmed by 4 bases and V by 6 bases; bases with no gene match: 9.

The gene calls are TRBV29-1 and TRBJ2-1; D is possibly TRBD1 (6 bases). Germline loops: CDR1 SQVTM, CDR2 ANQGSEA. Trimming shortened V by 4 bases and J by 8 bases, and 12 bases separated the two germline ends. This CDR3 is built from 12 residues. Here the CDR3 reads CSVGGQGDEQFF. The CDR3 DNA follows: TGCAGCGTTGGGGGACAAGGGGATGAGCAGTTCTTC.

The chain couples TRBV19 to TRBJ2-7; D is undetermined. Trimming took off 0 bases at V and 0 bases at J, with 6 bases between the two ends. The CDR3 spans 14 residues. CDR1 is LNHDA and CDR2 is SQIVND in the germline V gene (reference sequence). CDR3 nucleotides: TGTGCCAGTAGTATAGACCCGTCCTCCTACGAGCAGTACTTC. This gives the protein CASSIDPSSYEQYF. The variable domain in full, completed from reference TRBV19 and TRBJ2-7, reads DGGITQSPKYLFRKEGQNVTLSCEQNLNHDAMYWYRQDPGQGLRLIYYSQIVNDFQKGDIAEGYSVSREKKESFPLTVTSAQKNPTAFYLCASSIDPSSYEQYFGPGTRLTVT.

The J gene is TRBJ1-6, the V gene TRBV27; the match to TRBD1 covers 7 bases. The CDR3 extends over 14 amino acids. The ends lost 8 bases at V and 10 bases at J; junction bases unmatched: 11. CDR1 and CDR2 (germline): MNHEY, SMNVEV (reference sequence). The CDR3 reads CASARQGGNSPLHF. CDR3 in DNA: TGTGCCAGCGCCCGACAGGGAGGAAACTCACCCCTCCACTTT.

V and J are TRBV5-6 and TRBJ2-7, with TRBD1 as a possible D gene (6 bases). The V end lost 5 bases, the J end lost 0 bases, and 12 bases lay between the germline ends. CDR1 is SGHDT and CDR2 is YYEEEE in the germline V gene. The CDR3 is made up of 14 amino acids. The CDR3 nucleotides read TGTGCCAGCAGACTACAGGGAAACTCCTACGAGCAGTACTTC. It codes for CASRLQGNSYEQYF.

In nucleotides, the CDR3 is TGCGCCAGCAGCTTGGAAGGGTTCGACACAGATACGCAGTATTTT. As protein: CASSLEGFDTDTQYF. The rearrangement uses TRBV5-1 and TRBJ2-3; D gene uncertain. Trimming pared 0 bases from V and 2 bases from J, leaving 10 bases between. Germline lookup yields CDR1 SGHRS and CDR2 YFSETQ. This CDR3 has 15 residues.